A single sample is the source of the 12 T cell receptor beta chains below, sequenced in a study of OX40 agonist ivuxolimab in advanced cancers. The library was built by means of the immunoSEQ multiplex PCR assay. TCRdb provides this immuneACCESS table in a form limited to in-frame rearrangements. Some clones are lacking; in checked studies, under half of them reflect an unresolved V gene, and why the rest are absent is not known. Present in this sample are under 13,000 clones, about three quarters of which were seen just once. The ten largest account for around 35% of the sample. The sample was CD4+ or CD8+ T cells sorted from blood, taken in a trial of the OX40 agonist ivuxolimab. The receptor set was obtained from an adult with an advanced solid tumor such as melanoma, head and neck, liver or kidney cancer.

J is TRBJ2-1 and V is TRBV12-5; no reliable D call. V was cut by 3 bases and J by 8 bases, with 14 bases left in between. The CDR3 totals 14 residues. Germline values: CDR1 LGHNT, CDR2 FRNRAP. CDR3 DNA sequence: TGTGCTAGTGGTTTTGCTCCCCAAGTCCATGAGCAGTTCTTC. Its translation: CASGFAPQVHEQFF.

The J gene is TRBJ2-3, the V gene TRBV6-5; D gene unclear. The CDR3 has 16 amino acids. Germline V gene sequence: CDR1 MNHEY, CDR2 SVGAGI. V lost 0 bases and J 0 bases, leaving 10 bases between the germline ends. The CDR3 loop reads CASSYSLYSSTDTQYF. In nucleotides, the CDR3 is TGTGCCAGCAGTTACTCATTATACTCGAGCACAGATACGCAGTATTTT.

The rearrangement uses TRBV5-6 and TRBJ2-7, with a tentative D call TRBD1 (6 bases). The germline V and J ends were trimmed by 5 bases and 6 bases, with 12 bases remaining between them. The CDR3 totals 12 residues. CDR1 and CDR2 from the germline V gene are SGHDT and YYEEEE. The CDR3 reads CASRYGQLEQYF. CDR3 in DNA: TGTGCCAGCAGGTACGGACAGCTCGAGCAGTACTTC.

This chain connects TRBV27 to TRBJ2-7, with 10 bases identical to TRBD1. The CDR3 runs to 16 residues. Germline CDR1 is MNHEY and CDR2 is SMNVEV (reference sequence). V lost 2 bases and J lost 3; bases outside the gene matches: 7. In DNA form, the CDR3 reads TGTGCCAGCAGTTTAGGGCAAGGACAGGGGGTCTACGAGCAGTACTTC. It yields the protein CASSLGQGQGVYEQYF.

The chain employs TRBV7-6 and TRBJ2-5; perhaps TRBD1 as D (5 bases). There are 17 residues in the CDR3. Looked up from germline, CDR1 is SGHVS and CDR2 is FNYEAQ. V was clipped by 5 bases and J by 3 bases, with 22 bases between them. CDR3 nucleotides: TGTGCCAGCAGCCCACCTTTTTCTCACAGGACCGAAGAGACCCAGTACTTC. It codes for CASSPPFSHRTEETQYF.

The V and J genes are TRBV6-1 and TRBJ1-3; TRBD1 matches 9 bases. With V trimmed by 4 bases and J by 3 bases, 7 bases remained unmatched. The CDR3 is made up of 16 amino acids. Looked up from germline, CDR1 is MNHNS and CDR2 is SASEGT. In DNA, the CDR3 is TGTGCCAGCAGTGTTACAGGGGGCGCAGGTGGAAACACCATATATTTT. Translation: CASSVTGGAGGNTIYF.

The chain has TRBV12-5 and TRBJ2-7; 10 bases match TRBD1. The trim removed 4 bases at V and 3 bases at J, leaving 6 bases unmatched. Germline V lookup: CDR1 LGHNT, CDR2 FRNRAP. The CDR3 is 15 amino acids. Here the CDR3 reads CASGSATGGFYEQYF. The CDR3 nucleotides are TGTGCTAGTGGTTCGGCGACAGGGGGCTTCTACGAGCAGTACTTC.

V is TRBV2 and J is TRBJ2-2; maybe TRBD2 (6 bases). This CDR3 region has 16 residues. Trimming removed 11 bases at V and 4 bases at J, with 23 bases between. From germline, CDR1 is SNHLY and CDR2 FYNNEI. CDR3 sequence reads: CAGRDSGPGLTGELFF. DNA for the CDR3: TGTGCCGGACGGGATAGCGGCCCAGGGCTCACCGGGGAGCTGTTTTTT.

This sequence joins TRBV6-7 and TRBJ1-2, with TRBD1 matching 9 bases. TRBV6-7 is an open reading frame, and its role is uncertain. The CDR3 has 16 amino acids. V lost 3 bases and J lost 0; bases outside the gene matches: 5. DNA of the CDR3: TGTGCCAGCAGTTATTGGACAGGGGAGTCTAACTATGGCTACACCTTC. Its translation: CASSYWTGESNYGYTF.

In this sample, this clone is medium-sized (0.01 to 0.1%). J is TRBJ1-2 and V is TRBV4-1; D possibly corresponds to TRBD1 (6 bases). Trimming stripped 3 bases from V and 2 bases from J, with 10 bases between. This CDR3 region has 14 residues. Per the germline V gene, CDR1 is MGHRA and CDR2 is YSYEKL. CDR3 in amino acids: CASSQDSWNYGYTF. The DNA for the CDR3 is TGCGCCAGCAGCCAGGACAGCTGGAACTATGGCTACACCTTC.

The rearrangement uses TRBV27 and TRBJ1-5; 9 nucleotides line up with TRBD1. Germline V gene lookup returns CDR1 MNHEY and CDR2 SMNVEV (reference sequence). The CDR3 consists of 15 residues. V shed 4 bases and J 7 bases; nucleotides not matched to a gene: 8. This chain's CDR3 is CASSSRQGVGQPQHF. CDR3 DNA: TGTGCCAGCAGTTCTAGACAGGGGGTAGGACAGCCCCAGCATTTT.

The rearrangement links TRBV19 to TRBJ2-7; D is ambiguous. Germline CDR1 is LNHDA and CDR2 is SQIVND (reference sequence). The V gene lost 5 bases and the J gene lost 4 bases, with 12 bases spanning the gap. There are 13 residues in the CDR3. The CDR3 coding sequence is TGTGCCAGTAGTTCGTTACTATCGTACGAGCAGTACTTC. Its translation: CASSSLLSYEQYF.